What follows are 19 T cell receptor beta chains derived from one specimen sequenced in a study of T-cell reconstitution after alpha-beta-depleted transplantation in children. Researchers prepared the TCRbeta library using unique molecular identifiers, the study reports. TCRdb ran MiXCR on the PCR reads and lists one entry per CDR3 protein. The sample shows about 460,000 distinct CDR3 sequences, around 10% of them seen only once. The material was PBMCs, mostly from graft donor cells, obtained 180 days after TCRalphabeta/CD19-depleted stem cell transplant. These receptors originate from a female patient aged 2-15 years who had a stem cell transplant for aplastic anemia, so the T cells may come from the graft donor.

V usage is TRBV29-1 and J usage is TRBJ2-5, with a weak D call TRBD1 (6 bases). The CDR3 length is 18 residues. Trimming left V 0 bases short and J 5 bases short, with 25 bases between. From germline, CDR1 is SQVTM and CDR2 ANQGSEA. CDR3: CSVEDFQDSLTIWETQYF. DNA for the CDR3: TGCAGCGTTGAAGATTTCCAGGACAGTCTAACCATCTGGGAGACCCAGTACTTC.

The sample holds a few counts of this clonotype. This chain links TRBV12-3 or TRBV12-4 with TRBJ1-2; a weak D match, TRBD1 (5 bases). The CDR3 loop spans 13 amino acids. The V gene lost 5 bases and the J gene lost 6 bases, with 13 bases spanning the gap. CDR3 nucleotides: TGTGCCAGCAGTCCCAATGGGGGAGATGGCTACACCTTC. Protein: CASSPNGGDGYTF.

This clonotype was seen a few times. J is TRBJ2-7 and V is TRBV11-2; 9 bases line up with TRBD2. CDR3 size: 16 residues. J was trimmed by 2 bases and V by 4 bases; bases with no gene match: 9. Germline values: CDR1 SGHAT, CDR2 FQNNGV. The DNA of the CDR3 is TGTGCCAGCAGCTCCTTGGTTAGCGGGAGAGCCTACGAGCAGTACGTC. Its translation is CASSSLVSGRAYEQYV.

This clonotype was seen at least ten times. The V call is TRBV4-1, the J call TRBJ2-4; 8 bases fit TRBD1. This CDR3 comprises 20 residues. Germline CDR1 and CDR2: MGHRA and YSYEKL. J lost 0 bases, V lost 1 base, and 14 bases had no gene match. CDR3: CASSQVVRETGDLAKNIQYF. In DNA, the CDR3 is TGCGCCAGCAGCCAAGTGGTCCGGGAGACAGGGGACTTAGCCAAAAACATTCAGTACTTC.

This clonotype was picked up many times. This sequence joins TRBV18 and TRBJ2-1; D gene ambiguous. Germline V gene sequence: CDR1 KGHSH, CDR2 LQKENI. Trimming removed 3 bases at V and 0 bases at J, with 15 bases between. CDR3 length: 17 residues. CDR3 bases: TGTGCCAGCTCACCGGGAAGAGCAGCGAACTCCTACAATGAGCAGTTCTTC. This sequence encodes CASSPGRAANSYNEQFF.

The chain joins TRBV28 to TRBJ1-1; D possibly corresponds to TRBD1 (5 bases). This CDR3 spans 16 amino acids. Trimming took 2 bases from V and 0 from J, leaving 13 bases between them. Germline CDR1 MDHEN, CDR2 SYDVKM. The CDR3 region has the DNA TGTGCCAGCAGTTTACGCAGGGTCGGGGTGAACACTGAAGCTTTCTTT. Encoded protein: CASSLRRVGVNTEAFF. Looking up the rest from reference TRBV28 and TRBJ1-1 gives the full variable domain: DVKVTQSSRYLVKRTGEKVFLECVQDMDHENMFWYRQDPGLGLRLIYFSYDVKMKEKGDIPEGYSVSREKKERFSLILESASTNQTSMYLCASSLRRVGVNTEAFFGQGTRLTVV.

This clonotype showed up just a few times. The J gene is TRBJ2-1, the V gene TRBV7-9; D is uncertain. Per the germline V gene, CDR1 is SEHNR and CDR2 is FQNEAQ (reference sequence). CDR3 length: 17 amino acids. Trimming stripped 0 bases from V and 4 bases from J, with 16 bases between. The CDR3 nucleotides read TGTGCCAGCAGCTTAGCCGTTGGGTATTCGCCTTACAATGAGCAGTTCTTC. This sequence encodes CASSLAVGYSPYNEQFF.

There are many counts of this clonotype. The V call is TRBV7-7, the J call TRBJ2-1, with TRBD2 as a possible D gene (6 bases). From germline, CDR1 is SSHAT and CDR2 FNYEAQ (reference sequence). The V and J ends lost 4 bases and 7 bases respectively, with 11 bases between them. This CDR3 comprises 13 residues. CDR3 nucleotides: TGTGCCAGCAGCTCGCAGGGAGGTAATGAGCAGTTCTTC. Translated, it gives CASSSQGGNEQFF.

This clonotype was detected only a few times. The chain uses TRBV20-1 and TRBJ2-5, with unresolved D. Between the trimmed V and J ends, which lost 6 bases and 5 bases, there was a span of 13 bases. This CDR3 has 12 amino acids. From germline, CDR1 is DFQATT and CDR2 SNEGSKA (reference sequence). CDR3 amino acids: CSARPPAETQYF. In DNA form, the CDR3 reads TGCAGTGCCCGCCCCCCAGCCGAGACCCAGTACTTC.

This chain connects TRBV4-3 to TRBJ2-2; maybe TRBD1 (6 bases). V dropped 2 bases and J dropped 6 bases, with 10 bases sitting between them. CDR3 length: 14 amino acids. The V gene's germline CDR1 is LGHNA and CDR2 YSLEER. CDR3: CASSQKQGSGELFF. For the CDR3, the DNA is TGCGCCAGCAGCCAAAAGCAGGGGTCCGGGGAGCTGTTTTTT.

The chain carries TRBV5-1 and TRBJ2-2; 7 bases are a match to TRBD2. The ends lost 3 bases at V and 6 bases at J; junction bases unmatched: 11. Germline-derived CDR1 and CDR2 are SGHRS and YFSETQ. The CDR3 has 16 residues. CDR3 bases: TGCGCCAGCAGCTCCTCTAGCGGCGGTGCCCCCGGGGAGCTGTTTTTT. Protein product: CASSSSSGGAPGELFF.

This clonotype has only a few counts. The chain couples TRBV27 to TRBJ2-1; 8 bases are a match to TRBD2. Germline CDR1 is MNHEY and CDR2 is SMNVEV (reference sequence). CDR3 size: 22 residues. V trimming: 4 bases; J trimming: 4 bases; junction bases outside the gene matches: 27. The CDR3, as DNA: TGTGCCAGCAGTTCCGCTTTTCCGGGACTAGAGTATCTCGTTTCCCCTTACAATGAGCAGTTCTTC. This translates into CASSSAFPGLEYLVSPYNEQFF.

The CDR3 DNA sequence: TGTGCCTGGAGGGGACTAGCGGGAGGCTCCTACAATGAGCAGTTCTTC. This translates into CAWRGLAGGSYNEQFF. This chain connects TRBV30 to TRBJ2-1, with 15 bases aligning to TRBD2. The CDR3 runs 16 residues. Germline loops: CDR1 GTSNPN, CDR2 SVGIG (reference sequence). Germline trimming cut 3 bases from V and 0 bases from J; bases unmatched to any gene: 0. Looking up the rest from reference TRBV30 and TRBJ2-1 gives the full variable domain: SQTIHQWPATLVQPVGSPLSLECTVEGTSNPNLYWYRQAAGRGLQLLFYSVGIGQISSEVPQNLSASRPQDRQFILSSKKLLLSDSGFYLCAWRGLAGGSYNEQFFGPGTRLTVL.

The V and J genes are TRBV20-1 and TRBJ2-1; TRBD2 matches at 10 bases. The germline V gene has CDR1 DFQATT and CDR2 SNEGSKA (reference sequence). Trimming took 1 base from V and 4 from J; bases not matched to a gene: 13. This CDR3 comprises 18 residues. The CDR3 is CSARAQGQREGRYNEQFF. The CDR3 DNA is TGCAGTGCTAGAGCCCAAGGACAGCGGGAGGGACGATACAATGAGCAGTTCTTC.

About this clonotype itself: Mismatch with germline at one junction end may stem from a read error. This rearrangement joins TRBV19 to TRBJ2-2, with a weak D call TRBD1 (5 bases). Per the germline V gene, CDR1 is LNHDA and CDR2 is SQIVND (reference sequence). The CDR3 runs to 14 residues. Here the CDR3 reads CARSIDGQYGELFF. The CDR3 DNA reads TGTGCCAGAAGTATAGACGGACAATACGGGGAGCTGTTTTTT.

The V gene is TRBV9, the J gene TRBJ2-1, with D possibly being TRBD2 (6 bases). CDR1 and CDR2 (germline): SGDLS, YYNGEE. CDR3 length: 16 amino acids. V dropped 4 bases and J dropped 8 bases, with 22 bases sitting between them. CDR3 residues: CASSSAVGGILDEQFF. CDR3 DNA: TGTGCCAGCAGCTCTGCGGTGGGCGGGATCCTGGATGAGCAGTTCTTC.

There are a few counts of this clonotype. CDR3: CASSFTVQGRLPYEQYF. CDR3 bases: TGTGCCAGCAGTTTCACGGTCCAGGGGCGCTTACCATACGAGCAGTACTTC. The gene calls are TRBV6-5 and TRBJ2-7; maybe TRBD1 (6 bases). CDR3 length equals 17 residues. V lost 4 bases and J 4 bases, leaving 23 bases between the germline ends. Germline V gives CDR1 MNHEY, CDR2 SVGAGI.

This clonotype was seen at least ten times. The chain combines TRBV5-1 with TRBJ1-2; D uncertain. This CDR3 has 14 amino acids. V dropped 0 bases and J dropped 4 bases, with 10 bases sitting between them. Germline V gives CDR1 SGHRS, CDR2 YFSETQ. The CDR3 is CASSLDSGRYGYTF. CDR3 DNA sequence: TGCGCCAGCAGCTTGGATTCAGGCCGCTATGGCTACACCTTC.

The chain uses TRBV20-1 and TRBJ2-1; TRBD2 might be the D (5 bases). This CDR3 spans 14 amino acids. Trimming took off 5 bases at V and 3 bases at J, with 14 bases between the two ends. CDR1 and CDR2 from the germline V gene are DFQATT and SNEGSKA (reference sequence). CDR3 nucleotide sequence: TGCAGTGCTCCGAGCCCCGAGGGCTACAATGAGCAGTTCTTC. Translation gives CSAPSPEGYNEQFF.